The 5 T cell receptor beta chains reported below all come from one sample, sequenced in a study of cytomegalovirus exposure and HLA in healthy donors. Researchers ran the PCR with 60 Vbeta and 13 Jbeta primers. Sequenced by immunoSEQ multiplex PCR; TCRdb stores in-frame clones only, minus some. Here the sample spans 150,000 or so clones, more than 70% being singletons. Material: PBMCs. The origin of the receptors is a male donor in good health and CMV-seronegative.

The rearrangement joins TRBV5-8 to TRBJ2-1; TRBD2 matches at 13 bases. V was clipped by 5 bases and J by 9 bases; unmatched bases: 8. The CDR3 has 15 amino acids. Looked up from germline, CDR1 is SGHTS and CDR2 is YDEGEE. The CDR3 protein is CASRPTSGGAVEQFF. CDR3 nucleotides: TGTGCCAGCAGACCCACTAGCGGGGGGGCCGTTGAGCAGTTCTTC.

The CDR3 here is CASSLGGRGASYEQYF. The CDR3 DNA is TGCGCCAGCAGCCTGGGGGGTCGAGGGGCCTCCTACGAGCAGTACTTC. The chain is built from TRBV4-1 and TRBJ2-7; tentative D call: TRBD2 (6 bases). The CDR3 extends over 16 amino acids. Germline V gene sequence: CDR1 MGHRA, CDR2 YSYEKL. V dropped 4 bases and J dropped 0 bases, with 16 bases sitting between them.

CDR3 in amino acids: CASSVGAGQVSYEQYF. The CDR3 region has the DNA TGTGCCAGCAGCGTAGGGGCGGGACAGGTCTCCTACGAGCAGTACTTC. V usage is TRBV9 and J usage is TRBJ2-7; 8 positions match TRBD1. The trim removed 0 bases at V and 0 bases at J, leaving 5 bases unmatched. The germline V gene has CDR1 SGDLS and CDR2 YYNGEE. The length of the CDR3 is 16 residues.

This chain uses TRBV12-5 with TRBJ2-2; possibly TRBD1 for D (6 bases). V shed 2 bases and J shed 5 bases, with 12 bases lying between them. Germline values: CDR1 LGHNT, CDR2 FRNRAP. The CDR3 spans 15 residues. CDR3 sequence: CASGLTGFRTGELFF. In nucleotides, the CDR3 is TGTGCTAGTGGTTTGACAGGGTTTAGGACCGGGGAGCTGTTTTTT.

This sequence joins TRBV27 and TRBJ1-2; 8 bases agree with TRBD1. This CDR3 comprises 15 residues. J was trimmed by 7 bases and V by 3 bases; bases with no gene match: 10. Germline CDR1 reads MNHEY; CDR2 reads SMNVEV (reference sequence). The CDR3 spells CASSFRGQGLSGYTF. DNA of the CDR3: TGTGCCAGCAGTTTTCGCGGACAGGGACTGTCTGGCTACACCTTC.